This TCR beta chain emerged from a study of blood T cell repertoires in COVID-19. Turning to the study itself: PBMCs, B-cell-depleted T cells, or T cells provided the cDNA or gDNA that made up the material.

Methods used by the authors: For nucleated cells, counts were estimated from reference gene primer amplification. Profiled with immunoSEQ multiplex PCR; TCRdb holds only in-frame clones, not every one. D and trimming were read from the DNA, whereas the V and J calls and clone size are those reported in that table. This sample has fewer than 400,000 clones, with around 80% found just once. Germline V gives CDR1 PRHDT, CDR2 FYEKMQ (reference sequence). This CDR3 has 11 residues. V was cut by 4 bases and J by 12 bases, with 10 bases left in between. The chain carries TRBV13 and TRBJ2-1; no definite D call. The sequenced material came from peripheral blood. This clonotype was sampled from a man aged 30-40 years with active or convalescent COVID-19. CDR3 residues: CASSSSARQFF. The CDR3 DNA follows: TGTGCCAGCAGCTCCTCAGCGAGGCAGTTCTTC.